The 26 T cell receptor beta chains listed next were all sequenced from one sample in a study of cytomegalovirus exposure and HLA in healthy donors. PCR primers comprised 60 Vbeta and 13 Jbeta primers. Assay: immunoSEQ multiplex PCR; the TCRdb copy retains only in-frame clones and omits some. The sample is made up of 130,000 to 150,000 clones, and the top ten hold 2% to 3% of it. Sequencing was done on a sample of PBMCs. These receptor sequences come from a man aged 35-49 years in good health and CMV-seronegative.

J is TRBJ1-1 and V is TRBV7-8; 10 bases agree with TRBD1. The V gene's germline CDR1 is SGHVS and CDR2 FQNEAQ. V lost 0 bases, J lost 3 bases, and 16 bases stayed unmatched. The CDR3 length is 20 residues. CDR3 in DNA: TGTGCCAGCAGCTTAGCGGGGGCCGGGACAGGGGTGCTTCTCTACACTGAAGCTTTCTTT. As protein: CASSLAGAGTGVLLYTEAFF.

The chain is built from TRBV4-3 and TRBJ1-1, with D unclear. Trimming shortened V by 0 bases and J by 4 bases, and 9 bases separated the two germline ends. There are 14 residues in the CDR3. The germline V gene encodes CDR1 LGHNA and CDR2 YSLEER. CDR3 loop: CASSQDSSPTEAFF. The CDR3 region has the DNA TGCGCCAGCAGCCAAGATAGCAGTCCCACTGAAGCTTTCTTT.

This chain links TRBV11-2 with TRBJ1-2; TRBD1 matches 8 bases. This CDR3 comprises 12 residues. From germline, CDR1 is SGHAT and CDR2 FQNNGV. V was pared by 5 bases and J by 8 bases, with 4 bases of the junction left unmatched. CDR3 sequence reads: CASSPDRGGYTF. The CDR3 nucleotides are TGTGCCAGCAGCCCCGACAGGGGCGGCTACACCTTC.

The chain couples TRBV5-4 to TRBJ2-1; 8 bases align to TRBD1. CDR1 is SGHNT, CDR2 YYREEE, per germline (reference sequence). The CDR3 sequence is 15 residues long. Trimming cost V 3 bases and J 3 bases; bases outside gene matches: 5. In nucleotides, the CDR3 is TGTGCCAGCAGCTCCTGGACAGGGTACTACAATGAGCAGTTCTTC. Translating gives CASSSWTGYYNEQFF.

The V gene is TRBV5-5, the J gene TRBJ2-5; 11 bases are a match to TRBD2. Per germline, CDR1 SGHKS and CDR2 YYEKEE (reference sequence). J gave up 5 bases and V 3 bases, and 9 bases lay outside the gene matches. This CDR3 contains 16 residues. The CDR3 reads CASSSPRASGGETQYF. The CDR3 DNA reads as TGTGCCAGCAGCTCCCCGCGGGCTAGCGGGGGGGAGACCCAGTACTTC. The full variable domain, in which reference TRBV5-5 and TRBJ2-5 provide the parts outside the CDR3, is DAGVTQSPTHLIKTRGQQVTLRCSPISGHKSVSWYQQVLGQGPQFIFQYYEKEERGRGNFPDRFSARQFPNYSSELNVNALLLGDSALYLCASSSPRASGGETQYFGPGTRLLVL.

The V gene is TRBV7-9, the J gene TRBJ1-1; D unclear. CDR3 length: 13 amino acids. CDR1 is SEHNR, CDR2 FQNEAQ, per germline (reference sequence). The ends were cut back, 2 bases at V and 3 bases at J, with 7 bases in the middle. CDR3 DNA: TGTGCCAGCAGCTTAATGGCGGACACTGAAGCTTTCTTT. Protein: CASSLMADTEAFF. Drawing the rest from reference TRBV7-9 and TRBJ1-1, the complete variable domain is DTGVSQNPRHKITKRGQNVTFRCDPISEHNRLYWYRQTLGQGPEFLTYFQNEAQLEKSRLLSDRFSAERPKGSFSTLEIQRTEQGDSAMYLCASSLMADTEAFFGQGTRLTVV.

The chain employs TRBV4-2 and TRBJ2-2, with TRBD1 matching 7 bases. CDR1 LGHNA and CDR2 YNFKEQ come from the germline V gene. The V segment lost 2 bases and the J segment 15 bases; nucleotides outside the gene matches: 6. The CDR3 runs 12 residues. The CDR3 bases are TGTGCCAGCAGCCAAAGACAGGGTGGGATGTTTTTT. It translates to CASSQRQGGMFF.

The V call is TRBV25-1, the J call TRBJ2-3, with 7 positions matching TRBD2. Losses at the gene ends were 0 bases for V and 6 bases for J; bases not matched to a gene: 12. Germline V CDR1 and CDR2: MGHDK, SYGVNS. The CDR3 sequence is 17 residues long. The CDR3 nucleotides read TGTGCCAGCAGTGAATACGGGACTACCCACTATGGGGATACGCAGTATTTT. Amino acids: CASSEYGTTHYGDTQYF.

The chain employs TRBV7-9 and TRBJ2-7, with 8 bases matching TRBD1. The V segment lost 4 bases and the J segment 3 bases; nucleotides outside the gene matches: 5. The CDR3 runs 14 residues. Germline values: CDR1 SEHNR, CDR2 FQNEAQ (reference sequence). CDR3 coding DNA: TGTGCCAGCAGCTGGGACAGGACTTTCTACGAGCAGTACTTC. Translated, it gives CASSWDRTFYEQYF.

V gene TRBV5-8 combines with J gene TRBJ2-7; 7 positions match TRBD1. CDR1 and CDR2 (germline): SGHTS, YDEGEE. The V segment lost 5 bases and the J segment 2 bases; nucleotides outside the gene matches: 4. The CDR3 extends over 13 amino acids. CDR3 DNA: TGTGCCAGCAGGGACAGGATGACCTACGAGCAGTACTTC. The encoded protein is CASRDRMTYEQYF.

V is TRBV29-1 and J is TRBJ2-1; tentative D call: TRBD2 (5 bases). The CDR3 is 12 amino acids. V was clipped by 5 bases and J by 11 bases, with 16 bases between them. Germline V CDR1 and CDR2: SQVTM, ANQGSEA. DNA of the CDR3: TGCAGCGTTCTAACTACTAGTAATAAGCAGTTCTTC. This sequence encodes CSVLTTSNKQFF.

The CDR3 loop is CASSYTGVYGYGYTF. CDR3 DNA sequence: TGTGCCAGCAGTTACACAGGGGTCTACGGCTATGGCTACACCTTC. This rearrangement joins TRBV2 to TRBJ1-2; TRBD1 matches at 7 bases. J lost 4 bases, V lost 5 bases, and 10 bases had no gene match. The CDR3 totals 15 residues. Germline values: CDR1 SNHLY, CDR2 FYNNEI.

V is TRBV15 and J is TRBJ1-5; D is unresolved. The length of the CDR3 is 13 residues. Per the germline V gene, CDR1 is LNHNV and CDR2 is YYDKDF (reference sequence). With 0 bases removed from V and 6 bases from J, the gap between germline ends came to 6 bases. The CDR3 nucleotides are TGTGCCACCAGCAGAGATCTTAGTCAGCCCCAGCATTTT. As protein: CATSRDLSQPQHF.

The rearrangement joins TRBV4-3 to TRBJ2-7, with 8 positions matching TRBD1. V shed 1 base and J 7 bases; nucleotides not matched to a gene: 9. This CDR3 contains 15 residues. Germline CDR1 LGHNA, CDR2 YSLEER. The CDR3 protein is CASSQGWTGHIEQYF. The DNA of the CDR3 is TGCGCCAGCAGCCAAGGCTGGACAGGGCATATAGAGCAGTACTTC.

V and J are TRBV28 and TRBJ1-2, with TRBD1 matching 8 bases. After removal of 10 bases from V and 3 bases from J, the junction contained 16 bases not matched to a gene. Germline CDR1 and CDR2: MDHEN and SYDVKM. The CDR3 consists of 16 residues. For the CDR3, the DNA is TGTGCCACCCTACTAAGGGGCAGGGGGCGCGACTATGGCTACACCTTC. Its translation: CATLLRGRGRDYGYTF.

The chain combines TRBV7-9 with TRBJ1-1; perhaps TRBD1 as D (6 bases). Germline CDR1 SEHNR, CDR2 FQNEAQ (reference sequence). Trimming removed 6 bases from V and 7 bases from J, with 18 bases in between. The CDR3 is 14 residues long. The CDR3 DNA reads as TGTGCCAGCAGACCAGGGGTCTTGACGGATGAAGCTTTCTTT. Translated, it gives CASRPGVLTDEAFF.

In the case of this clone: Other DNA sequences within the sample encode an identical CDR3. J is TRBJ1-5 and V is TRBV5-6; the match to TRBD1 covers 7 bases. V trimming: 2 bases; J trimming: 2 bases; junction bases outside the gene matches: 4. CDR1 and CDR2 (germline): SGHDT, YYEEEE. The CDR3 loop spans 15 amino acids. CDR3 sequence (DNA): TGTGCCAGCAGCTTACGACAGGGCGGCAATCAGCCCCAGCATTTT. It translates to CASSLRQGGNQPQHF. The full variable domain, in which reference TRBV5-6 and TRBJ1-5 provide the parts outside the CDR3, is DAGVTQSPTHLIKTRGQQVTLRCSPKSGHDTVSWYQQALGQGPQFIFQYYEEEERQRGNFPDRFSGHQFPNYSSELNVNALLLGDSALYLCASSLRQGGNQPQHFGDGTRLSIL.

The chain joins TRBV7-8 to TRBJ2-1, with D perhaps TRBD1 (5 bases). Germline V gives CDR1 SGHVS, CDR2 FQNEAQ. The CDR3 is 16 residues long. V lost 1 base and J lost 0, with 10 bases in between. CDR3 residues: CASSLDPGNSYNEQFF. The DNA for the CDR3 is TGTGCCAGCAGCTTAGACCCAGGGAACTCCTACAATGAGCAGTTCTTC.

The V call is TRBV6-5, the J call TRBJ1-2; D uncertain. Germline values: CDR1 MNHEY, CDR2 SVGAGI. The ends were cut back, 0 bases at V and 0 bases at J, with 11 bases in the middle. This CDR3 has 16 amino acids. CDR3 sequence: CASSYSGGSANYGYTF. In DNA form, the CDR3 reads TGTGCCAGCAGTTACTCGGGAGGGAGTGCTAACTATGGCTACACCTTC.

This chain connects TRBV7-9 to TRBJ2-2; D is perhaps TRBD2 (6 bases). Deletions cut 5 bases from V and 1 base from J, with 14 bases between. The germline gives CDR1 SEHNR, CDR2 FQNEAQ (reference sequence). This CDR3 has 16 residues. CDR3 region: CASSPSGLRNTGELFF. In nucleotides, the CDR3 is TGTGCCAGCAGCCCCTCGGGACTCAGGAACACCGGGGAGCTGTTTTTT.

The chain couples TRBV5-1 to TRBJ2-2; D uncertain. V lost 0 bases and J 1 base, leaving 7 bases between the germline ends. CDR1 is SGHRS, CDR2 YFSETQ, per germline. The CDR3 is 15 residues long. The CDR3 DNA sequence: TGCGCCAGCAGCTTGGTGCGCTTGAACACCGGGGAGCTGTTTTTT. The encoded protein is CASSLVRLNTGELFF.

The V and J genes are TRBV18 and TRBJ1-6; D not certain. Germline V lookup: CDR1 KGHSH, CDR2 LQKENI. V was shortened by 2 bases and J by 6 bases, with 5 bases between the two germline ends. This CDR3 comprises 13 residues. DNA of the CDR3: TGTGCCAGCTCACCAACAAGTAATTCACCCCTCCACTTT. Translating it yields CASSPTSNSPLHF.

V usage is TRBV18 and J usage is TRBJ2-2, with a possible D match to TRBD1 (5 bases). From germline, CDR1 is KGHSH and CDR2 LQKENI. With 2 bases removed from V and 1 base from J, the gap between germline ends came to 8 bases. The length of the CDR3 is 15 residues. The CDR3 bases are TGTGCCAGCTCACCAAGGGGATTGAACACCGGGGAGCTGTTTTTT. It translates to CASSPRGLNTGELFF.

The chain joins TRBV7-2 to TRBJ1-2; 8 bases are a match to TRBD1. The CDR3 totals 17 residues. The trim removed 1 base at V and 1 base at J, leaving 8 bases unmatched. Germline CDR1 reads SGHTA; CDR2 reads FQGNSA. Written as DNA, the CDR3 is TGTGCCAGCAGCTTAGGGGCAGGGGGCCTGATTAACTATGGCTACACCTTC. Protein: CASSLGAGGLINYGYTF.

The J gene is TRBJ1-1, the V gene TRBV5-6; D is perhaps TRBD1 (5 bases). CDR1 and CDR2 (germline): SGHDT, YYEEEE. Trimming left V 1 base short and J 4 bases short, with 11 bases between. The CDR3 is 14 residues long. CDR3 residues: CASSLLRGTTEAFF. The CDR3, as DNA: TGTGCCAGCAGCTTGCTTCGGGGGACCACTGAAGCTTTCTTT.

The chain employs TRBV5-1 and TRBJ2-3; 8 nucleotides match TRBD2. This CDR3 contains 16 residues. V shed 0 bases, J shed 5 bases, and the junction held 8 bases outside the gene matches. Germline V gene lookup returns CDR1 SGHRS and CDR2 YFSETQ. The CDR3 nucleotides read TGCGCCAGCAGCTTGGATCCAGCGGGGGTGCTAGATACGCAGTATTTT. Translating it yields CASSLDPAGVLDTQYF.